This is a list of T cell receptor beta chains from one sample in a study of blood T cells in healthy people across ages. One entry per CDR3 protein, called by TCRdb with MiXCR from the 5' RACE reads. The sample includes 1,500,000 or so distinct CDR3 sequences, about 42% seen only once; the top ten take 4%. Sample: blood. All receptors derive from a woman under 30 in good health. CDR3s include the opening cysteine and the closing phenylalanine or tryptophan. The order of the fields is V gene, D gene, J gene, clone size, CDR3 DNA, CDR3 protein. D genes are given only for firm matches. Rows may omit the clone size; those that give it use once, few, many or a size class.

TRBV7-9	TRBD1	TRBJ1-4	-	TGTGCCAGCAGCTTAGCGTCAGGGGGCGCGGAAAAACTGTTTTTT	CASSLASGGAEKLFF
TRBV6-1	TRBD2	TRBJ2-7	-	TGTGCCAGCAGTGAAGTGGCGGGGGGTTACAATGAGCAGTACTTC	CASSEVAGGYNEQYF
TRBV6-2/TRBV6-3	-	TRBJ2-1	-	TGTGCCAGCAGTACCGGACTTTCCCCTGAGCAGTTCTTC	CASSTGLSPEQFF
TRBV20-1	-	TRBJ1-1	few	TGCAGTGCAATTCGGGGGGGTCCGGGCACTGAAGCTTTCTTT	CSAIRGGPGTEAFF
TRBV12-3/TRBV12-4	TRBD1	TRBJ2-7	once	TGTGCCAGCAGTTTTGCCGGGACAGGGTCCTACGAGCAGTACTTC	CASSFAGTGSYEQYF
TRBV28	TRBD1	TRBJ1-4	few	TGTGCCAGCAGTTTGCCTGGGACAGAAAATGAAAAACTGTTTTTT	CASSLPGTENEKLFF
TRBV27	-	TRBJ2-3	-	TGTGCCAGCAGGAATAGGGGATTCGGCACAGATACGCAGTATTTT	CASRNRGFGTDTQYF
TRBV4-3	TRBD1	TRBJ2-3	-	TGCGCCAGCAGCCTTCTGCCGGGACAGGGGAGAGATACGCAGTATTTT	CASSLLPGQGRDTQYF
TRBV28	TRBD1	TRBJ2-7	-	TGTGCCAGCAGTTTAACGTTGGGGACAGGGGGCTACGAGCAGTACTTC	CASSLTLGTGGYEQYF
TRBV27	TRBD2	TRBJ2-5	-	TGTGCCAGCAGTTTAAGGGGAGGAGCGGGAACTGGGAATGAGCAGTACTTC	CASSLRGGAGTGNEQYF
TRBV3-1	-	TRBJ1-2	once	TGTGCCAGCAGCCAAGTGGGTCTTGGCTGCACCTTC	CASSQVGLGCTF
TRBV7-8	-	TRBJ2-7	-	TGTGCCAGCAGCTCTTTTTGGGGGGCCGCTAGCTCCTACAATGAGCAGTACTTC	CASSSFWGAASSYNEQYF
TRBV27	-	TRBJ1-5	-	TGTGCCAGCAGTTTTGTGGGGCTTCCGGGAGGGACCAATCAGCCCCAGCATTTT	CASSFVGLPGGTNQPQHF
TRBV27	-	TRBJ2-1	-	TGTACCAGCATGGCCTACAATGAGCAGTTCTTC	CTSMAYNEQFF
TRBV11-2	-	TRBJ2-1	-	TGTGCCAGCAGCTTAGAGATTAGCTCCTACAATGAGCAGTTCTTC	CASSLEISSYNEQFF
TRBV19	TRBD1	TRBJ2-7	-	TGTGCCAGTAGCAATATACAGGGGATGAACTACGAGCAGTACTTC	CASSNIQGMNYEQYF
TRBV21-1	-	TRBJ2-7	-	TGTGCCGGCAGGTACCGGGAAGAGGGTCCCTACGAGCAGTACTTC	CAGRYREEGPYEQYF
TRBV10-3	TRBD1	TRBJ2-3	-	TGTGCCATCAGCGACAGGGCCTCAGATACGCAGTATTTT	CAISDRASDTQYF